These 32 T cell receptor beta chains originate from one sample sequenced in a study of cytomegalovirus exposure and HLA in healthy donors. The PCR ran on 60 Vbeta and 13 Jbeta primers. Profiled with immunoSEQ multiplex PCR; TCRdb holds only in-frame clones, not every one. The sample yields about 94,000 clones, around 76% seen once. Material: PBMCs. The receptors stem from a man aged 35-49 years in good health and CMV-seropositive.

The V gene is TRBV25-1, the J gene TRBJ1-5, with 7 nucleotides matching TRBD1. Germline CDR1 MGHDK, CDR2 SYGVNS. This CDR3 spans 14 amino acids. Unmatched junction bases numbered 3, after V lost 6 bases and J lost 1 base. The CDR3 reads CASRETGSNQPQHF. In DNA, the CDR3 is TGTGCCAGCAGGGAGACAGGGAGCAATCAGCCCCAGCATTTT.

V gene TRBV28 combines with J gene TRBJ2-5; 7 nucleotides match TRBD2. The junction had 9 bases not matched to a gene; V was cut back by 6 bases and J by 11 bases. The CDR3 loop spans 12 amino acids. Germline CDR1 MDHEN, CDR2 SYDVKM. The CDR3 here is CASRGLPGTQYF. The CDR3 region has the DNA TGTGCCAGCAGGGGACTACCAGGAACACAGTACTTC.

The chain joins TRBV7-9 to TRBJ2-5; 8 bases align to TRBD1. Germline V gene sequence: CDR1 SEHNR, CDR2 FQNEAQ (reference sequence). The CDR3 runs to 15 residues. V was pared by 4 bases and J by 4 bases, with 8 bases of the junction left unmatched. CDR3 bases: TGTGCCAGCAGCTCCCTCGGACAGGGTCGAGAGACCCAGTACTTC. Translation: CASSSLGQGRETQYF.

V usage is TRBV23-1 and J usage is TRBJ1-1, with 7 positions matching TRBD1. TRBV23-1 is identified as an open reading frame with a role that is uncertain. V was pared by 8 bases and J by 3 bases, with 15 bases of the junction left unmatched. The CDR3 consists of 16 residues. The CDR3 loop reads CASLQGGGRDHTEAFF. The CDR3 region has the DNA TGCGCCAGCCTGCAGGGGGGAGGCAGAGACCACACTGAAGCTTTCTTT.

V usage is TRBV15 and J usage is TRBJ2-3, with 11 bases matching TRBD2. V shed 0 bases and J 2 bases; nucleotides not matched to a gene: 7. The CDR3 is 18 amino acids. Germline-derived CDR1 and CDR2 are LNHNV and YYDKDF (reference sequence). CDR3 residues: CATSREKGLAAYTDTQYF. CDR3 DNA: TGTGCCACCAGCAGAGAAAAGGGACTAGCGGCATACACAGATACGCAGTATTTT.

V and J are TRBV18 and TRBJ2-1, with TRBD2 matching over 7 bases. The germline V gene encodes CDR1 KGHSH and CDR2 LQKENI. Unmatched junction bases numbered 11, after V lost 1 base and J lost 8 bases. This CDR3 has 16 amino acids. CDR3 DNA: TGTGCCAGCTCACCACTTCCGGGAGGCCCTGGAGATGAGCAGTTCTTC. It encodes CASSPLPGGPGDEQFF.

This clone is a singleton in its sample. The genes are TRBV29-1 and TRBJ2-6; 13 positions agree with TRBD2. Germline lookup yields CDR1 SQVTM and CDR2 ANQGSEA. The CDR3 loop spans 16 amino acids. The trim removed 6 bases at V and 1 base at J, leaving 3 bases unmatched. CDR3 bases: TGCAGCGTACCGGGACTAGCGGGATCTGGGGCCAACGTCCTGACTTTC. Its translation is CSVPGLAGSGANVLTF. The whole variable domain, filled in from reference TRBV29-1 and TRBJ2-6, reads SAVISQKPSRDICQRGTSLTIQCQVDSQVTMMFWYRQQPGQSLTLIATANQGSEATYESGFVIDKFPISRPNLTFSTLTVSNMSPEDSSIYLCSVPGLAGSGANVLTFGAGSRLTVL.

The V call is TRBV6-5, the J call TRBJ1-2; 8 bases match TRBD1. After removal of 5 bases from V and 5 bases from J, the junction contained 10 bases not matched to a gene. CDR1 is MNHEY and CDR2 is SVGAGI in the germline V gene. This CDR3 comprises 15 residues. CDR3 sequence: CASSQVGTGSYGYTF. The CDR3 nucleotides read TGTGCCAGCAGTCAGGTGGGGACAGGATCTTATGGCTACACCTTC.

J is TRBJ2-3 and V is TRBV5-1, with D possibly TRBD1 on 5 matching bases. V gave up 3 bases and J gave up 2 bases, with 10 bases separating them. The CDR3 loop spans 14 amino acids. Germline CDR1 SGHRS, CDR2 YFSETQ. The CDR3 DNA reads TGCGCCAGCAGCTCGCGACAGACCACAGATACGCAGTATTTT. This codes for CASSSRQTTDTQYF.

V and J are TRBV11-2 and TRBJ2-5; 8 bases match TRBD1. Trimming took 7 bases from V and 5 from J; bases not matched to a gene: 12. Germline CDR1 reads SGHAT; CDR2 reads FQNNGV. The CDR3 contains 15 residues. The CDR3, as DNA: TGTGCCAGCACCCAGGACAGGGCGACTTTGGAGACCCAGTACTTC. Its protein product is CASTQDRATLETQYF.

The chain combines TRBV28 with TRBJ1-1; no clear D. V was shortened by 3 bases and J by 4 bases, with 9 bases between the two germline ends. The CDR3 runs to 13 residues. CDR1 is MDHEN, CDR2 SYDVKM, per germline. In nucleotides, the CDR3 is TGTGCCAGCAGTTTGGCGGGAGCCACTGAAGCTTTCTTT. Translated, it gives CASSLAGATEAFF.

This chain uses TRBV5-1 with TRBJ1-4; D is unresolved. CDR1 and CDR2 from the germline V gene are SGHRS and YFSETQ. Trimming cost V 0 bases and J 0 bases, with 6 bases left between them. This CDR3 has 15 amino acids. CDR3 loop: CASSLAQATNEKLFF. CDR3 DNA sequence: TGCGCCAGCAGCTTGGCGCAGGCAACTAATGAAAAACTGTTTTTT.

Comments on this clone: The same CDR3 also results from other DNA sequences found in this sample. The rearrangement links TRBV18 to TRBJ1-6; 7 bases agree with TRBD1. J gave up 5 bases and V 3 bases, and 1 base lay outside the gene matches. This CDR3 spans 14 amino acids. The V gene's germline CDR1 is KGHSH and CDR2 LQKENI. The CDR3, as DNA: TGTGCCAGCTCACCGGGGACAGATAATTCACCCCTCCACTTT. Amino acids: CASSPGTDNSPLHF.

The V call is TRBV27, the J call TRBJ2-3; no reliable D call. The germline CDR1 and CDR2 sequences are MNHEY and SMNVEV (reference sequence). This CDR3 comprises 19 residues. Trimming shortened V by 5 bases and J by 4 bases, and 28 bases separated the two germline ends. The CDR3 protein is CASSPSIPIPFDNADTQYF. CDR3 DNA: TGTGCCAGCAGTCCGTCGATACCCATACCTTTTGACAACGCAGATACGCAGTATTTT.

V usage is TRBV6-1 and J usage is TRBJ2-7, with 8 nucleotides matching TRBD2. Germline CDR1 is MNHNS and CDR2 is SASEGT. Trimming at V came to 6 bases and at J to 7 bases, leaving 8 bases not matched to a gene. The CDR3 extends over 13 amino acids. The CDR3 is CASRIGGAGEQYF. CDR3 bases: TGTGCCAGCAGAATCGGGGGGGCGGGAGAGCAGTACTTC.

V gene TRBV7-8 combines with J gene TRBJ2-2; D may be TRBD2 (5 bases). Germline assignment: CDR1 SGHVS and CDR2 FQNEAQ. The V gene lost 5 bases and the J gene lost 5 bases, with 15 bases spanning the gap. This CDR3 has 15 residues. CDR3 protein: CASSPYSGSTGELFF. CDR3 sequence (DNA): TGTGCCAGCAGCCCTTACAGCGGATCAACCGGGGAGCTGTTTTTT. Looking up the rest from reference TRBV7-8 and TRBJ2-2 gives the full variable domain: GAGVSQSPRYKVAKRGQDVALRCDPISGHVSLFWYQQALGQGPEFLTYFQNEAQLDKSGLPSDRFFAERPEGSVSTLKIQRTQQEDSAVYLCASSPYSGSTGELFFGEGSRLTVL.

A note on this clone: Germline is not matched at one junction end, which may reflect a read error. This chain links TRBV7-7 with TRBJ2-2; 9 bases align to TRBD2. From germline, CDR1 is SSHAT and CDR2 FNYEAQ (reference sequence). This CDR3 comprises 18 residues. DNA for the CDR3: TGTGCTAGCAGCTTAGCGCTTTGCGGGGGGGGAAACACCGGGGAGCTGTTTTTT. This sequence encodes CASSLALCGGGNTGELFF.

The V call is TRBV2, the J call TRBJ2-7; perhaps TRBD2 as D (7 bases). Per the germline V gene, CDR1 is SNHLY and CDR2 is FYNNEI. The CDR3 has 14 amino acids. V was cut by 7 bases and J by 5 bases, with 18 bases left in between. In DNA form, the CDR3 reads TGTGCCAGCAACCCTTGGGGGGGCAGCGACGAGCAGTACTTC. It codes for CASNPWGGSDEQYF. Based on the CDR3 plus reference TRBV2 and TRBJ2-7, the full variable domain is EPEVTQTPSHQVTQMGQEVILRCVPISNHLYFYWYRQILGQKVEFLVSFYNNEISEKSEIFDDQFSVERPDGSNFTLKIRSTKLEDSAMYFCASNPWGGSDEQYFGPGTRLTVT.

The chain couples TRBV9 to TRBJ1-2; D is possibly TRBD1 (6 bases). V was clipped by 0 bases and J by 4 bases, with 16 bases between them. In germline, CDR1 is SGDLS, CDR2 YYNGEE. This CDR3 has 16 residues. The CDR3 reads CASSVVGASGSYGYTF. CDR3 coding DNA: TGTGCCAGCAGCGTAGTGGGGGCATCGGGTTCCTATGGCTACACCTTC. The variable domain in full, completed from reference TRBV9 and TRBJ1-2, reads DSGVTQTPKHLITATGQRVTLRCSPRSGDLSVYWYQQSLDQGLQFLIQYYNGEERAKGNILERFSAQQFPDLHSELNLSSLELGDSALYFCASSVVGASGSYGYTFGSGTRLTVV.

This clone occurred a few times. V and J are TRBV4-3 and TRBJ2-3, with 10 bases identical to TRBD2. The CDR3 loop spans 15 amino acids. Germline values: CDR1 LGHNA, CDR2 YSLEER. V lost 4 bases to trimming and J lost 1 base; unmatched junction nucleotides: 2. As DNA, the CDR3 is TGCGCCAGCAGCCCGAGCGGGGGGGGCACAGATACGCAGTATTTT. Translation gives CASSPSGGGTDTQYF.

In its sample, this clone was seen a few times. J is TRBJ2-2 and V is TRBV9; 7 bases are a match to TRBD1. The CDR3 is 20 amino acids. Germline-derived CDR1 and CDR2 are SGDLS and YYNGEE. V was clipped by 4 bases and J by 5 bases; unmatched bases: 23. The CDR3 sequence is CASSYGTGTEYRRITGELFF. The CDR3 DNA follows: TGTGCCAGCAGCTACGGAACCGGGACAGAGTACAGAAGAATTACCGGGGAGCTGTTTTTT.

The V call is TRBV6-1, the J call TRBJ1-2, with 7 bases aligning to TRBD1. Germline-derived CDR1 and CDR2 are MNHNS and SASEGT. Losses at the gene ends were 7 bases for V and 6 bases for J; bases not matched to a gene: 5. This CDR3 is 12 amino acids long. Here the CDR3 reads CASTRQGHGYTF. In nucleotides, the CDR3 is TGTGCCAGCACCCGACAGGGTCATGGCTACACCTTC.

This chain connects TRBV9 to TRBJ1-2, with a weak D call TRBD1 (6 bases). The CDR3 totals 12 residues. CDR1 and CDR2 (germline): SGDLS, YYNGEE. V shed 0 bases and J shed 8 bases, with 8 bases lying between them. The CDR3 sequence: CASSVDGGGYTF. In nucleotides, the CDR3 is TGTGCCAGCAGCGTAGATGGGGGCGGCTACACCTTC.

The genes are TRBV7-9 and TRBJ1-2; 7 nucleotides match TRBD1. V lost 5 bases and J lost 4; bases outside the gene matches: 16. This CDR3 region has 17 residues. Germline CDR1 reads SEHNR; CDR2 reads FQNEAQ (reference sequence). This chain's CDR3 is CASSTGVGGASGYGYTF. The DNA for the CDR3 is TGTGCCAGCAGCACAGGGGTGGGGGGCGCATCAGGCTATGGCTACACCTTC. Drawing the rest from reference TRBV7-9 and TRBJ1-2, the complete variable domain is DTGVSQNPRHKITKRGQNVTFRCDPISEHNRLYWYRQTLGQGPEFLTYFQNEAQLEKSRLLSDRFSAERPKGSFSTLEIQRTEQGDSAMYLCASSTGVGGASGYGYTFGSGTRLTVV.

V is TRBV30 and J is TRBJ1-2; D not resolved. The germline gives CDR1 GTSNPN, CDR2 SVGIG (reference sequence). The CDR3 is 14 residues long. Trimming removed 2 bases from V and 0 bases from J, with 10 bases in between. As DNA, the CDR3 is TGTGCCTGGAGTTTGGTGGGAGCTAACTATGGCTACACCTTC. Translated, it gives CAWSLVGANYGYTF.

This clone was counted only a few times. Other nucleotide sequences from this sample produce the same CDR3. The V call is TRBV6-1, the J call TRBJ2-5; 10 bases match TRBD2. Losses at the gene ends were 8 bases for V and 2 bases for J; bases not matched to a gene: 5. The CDR3 totals 14 residues. Germline values: CDR1 MNHNS, CDR2 SASEGT. The CDR3 is CASGEAGGQETQYF. DNA for the CDR3: TGTGCCAGCGGAGAAGCGGGGGGGCAAGAGACCCAGTACTTC.

The CDR3 nucleotides read TGTGCCAGCAGTTGGGACAGGGGAAAGGGCTACACCTTC. Residues: CASSWDRGKGYTF. The V call is TRBV5-6, the J call TRBJ1-2; 10 bases line up with TRBD1. Germline V gives CDR1 SGHDT, CDR2 YYEEEE. The CDR3 is made up of 13 amino acids. The V and J ends lost 5 bases and 8 bases, in that order; junction bases with no gene match: 6. Full variable domain (outside the CDR3, taken from reference TRBV5-6 and TRBJ1-2): DAGVTQSPTHLIKTRGQQVTLRCSPKSGHDTVSWYQQALGQGPQFIFQYYEEEERQRGNFPDRFSGHQFPNYSSELNVNALLLGDSALYLCASSWDRGKGYTFGSGTRLTVV.

V usage is TRBV9 and J usage is TRBJ2-7; the match to TRBD2 covers 14 bases. The CDR3 is 15 amino acids. CDR1 and CDR2 (germline): SGDLS, YYNGEE. Germline trimming cut 4 bases from V and 5 bases from J; bases unmatched to any gene: 5. Written as DNA, the CDR3 is TGTGCCAGCAGCCCTCGACTAGCGGGGGGGCACGAGCAGTACTTC. Translated: CASSPRLAGGHEQYF.

The genes are TRBV4-1 and TRBJ2-2; TRBD2 aligns across 10 bases. The CDR3 extends over 16 amino acids. The V segment lost 6 bases and the J segment 3 bases; nucleotides outside the gene matches: 7. Germline V gene lookup returns CDR1 MGHRA and CDR2 YSYEKL. CDR3 sequence: CASSRSGGRDTGELFF. The CDR3 nucleotides read TGCGCCAGCAGTCGTAGCGGGGGGCGGGACACCGGGGAGCTGTTTTTT.

There are a few counts of this clone. This rearrangement joins TRBV15 to TRBJ2-7, with D hard to call. There are 15 residues in the CDR3. CDR1 and CDR2 (germline): LNHNV, YYDKDF (reference sequence). Trimming pared 0 bases from V and 2 bases from J, leaving 11 bases between. The DNA of the CDR3 is TGTGCCACCAGCAGAGATCGGCACACAGCCTACGAGCAGTACTTC. It codes for CATSRDRHTAYEQYF.

J is TRBJ2-1 and V is TRBV10-1, with 10 bases matching TRBD1. The ends lost 3 bases at V and 5 bases at J; junction bases unmatched: 7. The length of the CDR3 is 16 residues. CDR1 and CDR2 (germline): WNHNN, SYGVQD (reference sequence). The CDR3 spells CASSDLDRGGDNEQFF. CDR3 coding DNA: TGCGCCAGCAGTGACCTGGACAGGGGGGGGGACAATGAGCAGTTCTTC.

The V call is TRBV19, the J call TRBJ2-7; perhaps TRBD1 as D (5 bases). CDR1 and CDR2 (germline): LNHDA, SQIVND (reference sequence). V lost 3 bases and J lost 0, with 15 bases in between. This CDR3 contains 16 residues. The CDR3 protein is CASSISVDRFSYEQYF. The CDR3 DNA is TGTGCCAGTAGTATTTCAGTTGACAGATTCTCCTACGAGCAGTACTTC.